This T cell receptor (beta chain) stems from a study of cytomegalovirus exposure and HLA in healthy donors. At the level of the study: The approximately 120 validation repertoires were reported in a later analysis to have been generated on the same platform as the approximately 700 first-cohort repertoires. Study observations and caveats: The study flagged some 170 TCR beta chains as cytomegalovirus-associated.

This clone was picked up a small number of times. Antigen: not known. The CDR3 runs to 18 residues. CDR1 is SGHVS, CDR2 FNYEAQ, per germline. V shed 1 base and J 5 bases; nucleotides not matched to a gene: 6. Repertoires were generated with immunoSEQ multiplex PCR, while TCRdb's copy carries only in-frame clones and drops some. This sample carries under 250,000 clones, about 90% of them seen once, and the ten largest clones take 12%. The chain has TRBV7-6 and TRBJ2-2; TRBD2 agrees at 14 bases. Sequenced sample: PBMCs. The receptor was derived from a man between 18 and 35 years old in good health and CMV-seropositive. The DNA of the CDR3 is TGTGCCAGCAGCTTAGTGGGACTAGCGGGAGTTGGTACCGGGGAGCTGTTTTTT. Translated: CASSLVGLAGVGTGELFF.